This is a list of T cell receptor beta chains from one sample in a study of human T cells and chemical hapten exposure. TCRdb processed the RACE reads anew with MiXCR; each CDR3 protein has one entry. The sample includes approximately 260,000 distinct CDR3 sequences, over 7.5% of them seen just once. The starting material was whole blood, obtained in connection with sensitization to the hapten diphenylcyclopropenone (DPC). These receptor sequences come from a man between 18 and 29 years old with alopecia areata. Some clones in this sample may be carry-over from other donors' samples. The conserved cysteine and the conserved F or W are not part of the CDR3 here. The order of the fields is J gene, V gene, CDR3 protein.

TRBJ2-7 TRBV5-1 ASSFRDRAYEQY
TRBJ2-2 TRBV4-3 ASSQEKGARELF
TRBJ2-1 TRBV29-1 SVRTTGNNEQF
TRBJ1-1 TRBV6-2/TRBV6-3 ASRLTGVWTEAF
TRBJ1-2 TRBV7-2 ASSLAASNYGYT
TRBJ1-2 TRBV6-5 ASSFTTSYGYT
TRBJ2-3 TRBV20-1 SGTSGGAKDTQY
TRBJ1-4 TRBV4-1 ASSSPGQGAREKLF
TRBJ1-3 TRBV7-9 ASSPRGAAGTGNTIY
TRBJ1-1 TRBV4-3 ASSQFSWDEAF